This is a list of T cell receptor beta chains from one sample in a study of early T cells in non-severe SARS-CoV-2 infection. In TCRdb, the 5' RACE reads were re-called with MiXCR into one record per CDR3 protein. There are some 120,000 distinct CDR3 sequences in the sample; 14% to 15% occur only once, and 21% lies in the top ten. Sequencing was performed on whole blood. Receptors were obtained from an adult who was a healthcare worker with PCR-confirmed SARS-CoV-2 infection or an uninfected control (not recorded which). The CDR3 runs from the conserved cysteine through the conserved F or W. A D gene is named only where the DNA matches it firmly. Where a row states a size, it is once, few, many or the class of an expanded clone; other rows omit it.

few,TRBJ1-1,TRBV10-3,TRBD1,CAIRQRGGGQKNTEAFF,TGTGCCATCAGGCAACGGGGAGGGGGACAGAAGAACACTGAAGCTTTCTTT
few,TRBJ1-2,TRBV2,.,CASSDPPDTGRGYTF,TGTGCCAGCAGTGATCCCCCGGACACTGGACGAGGCTACACCTTC
.,TRBJ2-7,TRBV7-9,.,CASSLQIYEQYF,TGTGCCAGCAGCTTACAGATTTACGAGCAGTACTTC
few,TRBJ2-7,TRBV27,.,CASSAHGGYEQYF,TGTGCCAGCAGTGCCCATGGGGGTTACGAGCAGTACTTC
.,TRBJ1-5,TRBV4-1,.,CASSQDPADYSNQPQHF,TGCGCCAGCAGCCAAGATCCGGCGGACTATAGCAATCAGCCCCAGCATTTT
few,TRBJ2-2,TRBV2,TRBD2,CASSTGTSLGGELFF,TGTGCCAGCAGTACCGGGACTAGCCTTGGTGGGGAGCTGTTTTTT
few,TRBJ1-1,TRBV9,.,CASSVHPANTEAFF,TGTGCCAGCAGCGTACATCCTGCGAACACTGAAGCTTTCTTT
.,TRBJ1-1,TRBV13,.,CASSLEMGTVNTEAFF,TGTGCCAGCAGCTTAGAGATGGGTACAGTGAACACTGAAGCTTTCTTT
few,TRBJ2-5,TRBV27,TRBD1,CASSGTGGAKTQYF,TGTGCCAGCAGCGGGACAGGGGGCGCGAAGACCCAGTACTTC
few,TRBJ2-2,TRBV12-3/TRBV12-4,TRBD2,CASSPRTRRAGELFF,TGTGCCAGCAGTCCGAGGACTAGGAGGGCCGGGGAGCTGTTTTTT
.,TRBJ1-6,TRBV3-1,.,CASSQGLQGGGSYNSPLHF,TGTGCCAGCAGCCAAGGACTTCAAGGGGGGGGCTCCTATAATTCACCCCTCCACTTT
.,TRBJ2-3,TRBV11-3,.,CASSRGTSTDTQYF,TGTGCCAGCAGTCGGGGGACTAGCACAGATACGCAGTATTTT
.,TRBJ2-1,TRBV3-1,TRBD2,CASSSGTSPNEQFF,TGTGCCAGCAGCTCTGGGACTAGCCCCAATGAGCAGTTCTTC
.,TRBJ2-5,TRBV3-1,.,CASSQDRWTQYF,TGTGCCAGCAGCCAAGATCGTTGGACCCAGTACTTC
.,TRBJ2-1,TRBV2,TRBD1,CASSMNRGAYNEQFF,TGTGCCAGCAGCATGAACAGGGGCGCCTACAATGAGCAGTTCTTC